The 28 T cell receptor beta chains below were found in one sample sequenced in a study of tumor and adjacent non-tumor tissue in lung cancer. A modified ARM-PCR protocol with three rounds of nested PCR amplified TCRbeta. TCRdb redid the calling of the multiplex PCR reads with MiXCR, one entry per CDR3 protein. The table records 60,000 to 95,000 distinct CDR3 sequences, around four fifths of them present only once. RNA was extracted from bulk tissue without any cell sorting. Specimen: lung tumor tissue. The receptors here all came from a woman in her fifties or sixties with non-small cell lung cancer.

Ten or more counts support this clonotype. The CDR3 region has the DNA TGTGCCAGCAGTTTTTTGTGGGGAAAGGATATTGAGCAGTTCTTC. It encodes CASSFLWGKDIEQFF. This chain uses TRBV28 with TRBJ2-1; D unresolved. Per germline, CDR1 MDHEN and CDR2 SYDVKM. The CDR3 is 15 residues long. Trimming stripped 3 bases from V and 9 bases from J, with 18 bases between. Full variable domain (remainder filled in from reference TRBV28 and TRBJ2-1): DVKVTQSSRYLVKRTGEKVFLECVQDMDHENMFWYRQDPGLGLRLIYFSYDVKMKEKGDIPEGYSVSREKKERFSLILESASTNQTSMYLCASSFLWGKDIEQFFGPGTRLTVL.

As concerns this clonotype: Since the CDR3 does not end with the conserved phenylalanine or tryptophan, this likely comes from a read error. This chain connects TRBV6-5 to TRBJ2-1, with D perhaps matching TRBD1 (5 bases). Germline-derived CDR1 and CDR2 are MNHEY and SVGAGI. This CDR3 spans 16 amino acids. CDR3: CASSYLQTDSYNEQFS. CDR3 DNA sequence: TGTGCCAGCAGTTACCTTCAGACAGACTCCTATAATGAGCAGTTCTCC.

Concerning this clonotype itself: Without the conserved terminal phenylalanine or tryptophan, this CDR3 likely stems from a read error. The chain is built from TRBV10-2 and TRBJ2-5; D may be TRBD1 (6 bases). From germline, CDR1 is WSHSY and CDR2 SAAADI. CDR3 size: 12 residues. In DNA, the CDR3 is TGTGCCAGCAGTTTACAGGGAGAGACCCAGTACTCC. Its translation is CASSLQGETQYS.

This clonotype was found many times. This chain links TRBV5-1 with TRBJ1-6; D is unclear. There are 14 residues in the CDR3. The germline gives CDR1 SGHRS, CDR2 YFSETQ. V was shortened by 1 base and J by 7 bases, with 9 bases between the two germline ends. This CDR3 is CASSLSSANSPLHF. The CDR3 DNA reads TGCGCCAGCAGCTTGTCGAGTGCGAATTCACCCCTCCACTTT.

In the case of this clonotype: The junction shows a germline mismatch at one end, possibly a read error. The CDR3 DNA reads as TGTGCCAGGAGTTATGAGACAGGGGGGCGCGGGGCGTTCTTC. Amino acids: CARSYETGGRGAFF. This chain connects TRBV6-2 or TRBV6-3 to TRBJ2-1; 9 positions agree with TRBD1. Germline values: CDR1 MNHEY, CDR2 SVGEGT. The CDR3 has 14 amino acids.

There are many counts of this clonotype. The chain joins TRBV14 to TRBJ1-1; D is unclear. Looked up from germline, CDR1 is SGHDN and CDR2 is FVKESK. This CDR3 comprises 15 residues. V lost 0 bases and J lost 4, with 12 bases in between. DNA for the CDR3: TGTGCCAGCAGCCAAGAGGGCCTGTGGGGCACTGAAGCTTTCTTT. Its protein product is CASSQEGLWGTEAFF.

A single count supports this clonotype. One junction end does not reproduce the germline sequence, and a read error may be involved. The CDR3 bases are TGTGTCAGCGGCTTAGAGGCAGGCGGTGAGCAGTTCTTC. It is translated as CVSGLEAGGEQFF. This chain connects TRBV11-2 to TRBJ2-1, with TRBD2 as a possible D gene (5 bases). The CDR3 loop spans 13 amino acids. The germline gives CDR1 SGHAT, CDR2 FQNNGV.

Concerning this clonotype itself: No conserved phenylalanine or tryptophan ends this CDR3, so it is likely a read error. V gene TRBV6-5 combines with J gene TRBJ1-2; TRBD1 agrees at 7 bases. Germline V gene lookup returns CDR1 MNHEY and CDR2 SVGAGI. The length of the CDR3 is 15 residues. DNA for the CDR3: TGTGCTAGCAGTTACGCCGGGACAGCCCTTCATGGCTACACCTCC. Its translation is CASSYAGTALHGYTS.

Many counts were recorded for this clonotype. Here the CDR3 reads CASSPGQDHNEQFF. The CDR3 coding sequence is TGCGCCAGCAGCCCGGGACAGGATCACAATGAGCAGTTCTTC. V gene TRBV5-1 combines with J gene TRBJ2-1; 8 bases agree with TRBD1. The germline CDR1 and CDR2 sequences are SGHRS and YFSETQ. The CDR3 sequence is 14 residues long. Germline trimming cut 4 bases from V and 5 bases from J; bases unmatched to any gene: 5.

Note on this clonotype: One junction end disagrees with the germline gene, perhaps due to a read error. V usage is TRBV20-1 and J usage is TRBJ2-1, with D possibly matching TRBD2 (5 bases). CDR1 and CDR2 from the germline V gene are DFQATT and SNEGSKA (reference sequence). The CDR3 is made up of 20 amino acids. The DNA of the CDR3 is TGCAGTGTATCCTGGTTAGTGGGAGCAGCGGTAATTAGGTCCTGCAATGAGCAGTTCTTC. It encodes CSVSWLVGAAVIRSCNEQFF.

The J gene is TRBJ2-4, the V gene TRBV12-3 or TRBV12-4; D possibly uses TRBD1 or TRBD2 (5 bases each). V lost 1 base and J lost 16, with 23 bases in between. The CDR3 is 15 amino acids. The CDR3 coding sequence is TGTGCCAGCAGTTTAGGAGCGGTAGACAGTATACCAATTTACTTC. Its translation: CASSLGAVDSIPIYF.

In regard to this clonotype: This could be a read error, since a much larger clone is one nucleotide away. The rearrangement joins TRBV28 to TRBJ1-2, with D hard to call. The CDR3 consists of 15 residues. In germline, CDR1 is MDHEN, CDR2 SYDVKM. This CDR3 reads CTAKAGSAFLAGYTF. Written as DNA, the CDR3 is TGTACCGCGAAGGCGGGGTCTGCTTTCTTGGCTGGCTACACCTTC.

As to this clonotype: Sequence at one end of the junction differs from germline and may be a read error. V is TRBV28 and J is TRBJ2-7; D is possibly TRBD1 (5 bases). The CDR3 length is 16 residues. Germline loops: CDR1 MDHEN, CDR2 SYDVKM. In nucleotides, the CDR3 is TGTACCAGCAGCCGAAGGCAGGGCCTTAGCTCCTACGAGCAGTACTTC. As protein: CTSSRRQGLSSYEQYF.

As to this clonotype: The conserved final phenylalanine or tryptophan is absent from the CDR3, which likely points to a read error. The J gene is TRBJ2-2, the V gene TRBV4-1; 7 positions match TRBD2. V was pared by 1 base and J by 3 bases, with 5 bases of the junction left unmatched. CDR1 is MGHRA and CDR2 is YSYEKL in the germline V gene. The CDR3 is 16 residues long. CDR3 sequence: CASSQGTGGDTGELFS. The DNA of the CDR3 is TGCGCCAGCAGCCAAGGGACGGGGGGAGACACCGGGGAGCTGTTTTCT.

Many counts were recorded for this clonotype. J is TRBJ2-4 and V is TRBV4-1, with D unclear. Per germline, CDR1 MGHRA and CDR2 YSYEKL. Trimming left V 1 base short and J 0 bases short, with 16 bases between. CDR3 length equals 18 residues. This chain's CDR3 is CASSQVDMGLAAKNIQYF. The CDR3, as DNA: TGCGCCAGCAGCCAAGTCGATATGGGCCTCGCAGCCAAAAACATTCAGTACTTC.

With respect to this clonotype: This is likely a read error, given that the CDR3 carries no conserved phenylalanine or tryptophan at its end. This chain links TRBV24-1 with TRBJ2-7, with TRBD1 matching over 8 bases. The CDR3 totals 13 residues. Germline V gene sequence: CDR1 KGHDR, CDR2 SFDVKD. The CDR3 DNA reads TGTACCACCAGTGACAGGACAGGGCTTGAGCAGTACTCC. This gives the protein CTTSDRTGLEQYS.

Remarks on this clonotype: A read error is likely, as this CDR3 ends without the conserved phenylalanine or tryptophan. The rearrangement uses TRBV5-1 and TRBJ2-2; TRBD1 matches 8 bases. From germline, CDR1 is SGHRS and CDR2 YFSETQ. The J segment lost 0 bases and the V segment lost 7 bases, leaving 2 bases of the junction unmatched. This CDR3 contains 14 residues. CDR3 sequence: CASSTGANTGELFL. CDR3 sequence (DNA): TGCGCCAGCTCGACAGGGGCGAACACCGGGGAGCTGTTTCTT.

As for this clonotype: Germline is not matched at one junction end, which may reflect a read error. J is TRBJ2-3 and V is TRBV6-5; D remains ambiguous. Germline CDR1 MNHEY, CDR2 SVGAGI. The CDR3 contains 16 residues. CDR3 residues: CDSSYSRFWFTDTQYF. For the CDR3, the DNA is TGTGACAGCAGTTACTCGAGGTTTTGGTTCACGGATACGCAGTATTTT.

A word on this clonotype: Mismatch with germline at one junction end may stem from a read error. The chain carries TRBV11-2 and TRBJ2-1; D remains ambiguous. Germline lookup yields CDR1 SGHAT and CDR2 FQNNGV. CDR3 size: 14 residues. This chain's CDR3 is CASSFGSTDIEQFF. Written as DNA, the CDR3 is TGTGCCAGTAGCTTTGGCAGTACCGACATTGAGCAGTTCTTC.

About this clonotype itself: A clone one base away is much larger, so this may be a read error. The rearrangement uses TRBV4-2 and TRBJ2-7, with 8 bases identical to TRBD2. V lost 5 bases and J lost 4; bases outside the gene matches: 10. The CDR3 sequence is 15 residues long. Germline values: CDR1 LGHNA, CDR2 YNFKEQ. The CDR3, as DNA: TGTGCCAGCAGCACTAGGACTAGCCGGTCTTACGAGCAGTACTTC. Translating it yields CASSTRTSRSYEQYF.

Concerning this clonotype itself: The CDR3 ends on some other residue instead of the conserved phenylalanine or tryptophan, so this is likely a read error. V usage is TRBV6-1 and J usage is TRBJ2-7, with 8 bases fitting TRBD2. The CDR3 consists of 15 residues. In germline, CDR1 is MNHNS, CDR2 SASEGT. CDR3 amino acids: CASHPRVAGLYEQYL. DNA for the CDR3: TGCGCCAGCCACCCTAGGGTAGCGGGGTTGTACGAGCAGTACTTA.

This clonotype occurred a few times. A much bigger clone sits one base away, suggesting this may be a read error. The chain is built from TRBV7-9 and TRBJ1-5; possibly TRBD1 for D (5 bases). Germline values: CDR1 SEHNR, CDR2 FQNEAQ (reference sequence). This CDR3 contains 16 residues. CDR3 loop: CASSALGGPGNQSQHF. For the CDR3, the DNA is TGTGCCAGCAGCGCACTCGGGGGTCCGGGCAATCAGTCCCAGCATTTT.

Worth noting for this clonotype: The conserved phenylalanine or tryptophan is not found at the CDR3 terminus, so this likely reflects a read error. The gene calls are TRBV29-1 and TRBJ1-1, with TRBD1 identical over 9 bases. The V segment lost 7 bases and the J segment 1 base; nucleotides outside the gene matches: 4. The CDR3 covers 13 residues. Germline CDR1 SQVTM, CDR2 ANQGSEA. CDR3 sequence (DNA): TGCAGCGCCCAGGGACAGGGGAACACTGAAGCTTTCTCT. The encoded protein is CSAQGQGNTEAFS.

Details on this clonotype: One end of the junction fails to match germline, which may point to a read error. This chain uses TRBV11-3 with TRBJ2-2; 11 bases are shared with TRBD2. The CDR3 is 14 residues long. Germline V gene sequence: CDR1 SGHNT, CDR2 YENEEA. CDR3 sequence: CASSLAGGTWELFF. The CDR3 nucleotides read TGTGCAAGCAGCCTAGCGGGGGGCACCTGGGAGCTGTTTTTC.

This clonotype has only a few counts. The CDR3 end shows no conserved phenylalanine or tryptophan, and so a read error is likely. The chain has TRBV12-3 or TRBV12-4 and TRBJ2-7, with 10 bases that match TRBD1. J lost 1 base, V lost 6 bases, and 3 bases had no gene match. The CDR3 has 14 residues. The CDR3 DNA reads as TGTGCCAGCAGGAGGGGACAGGGGTCCTACGAGCAGTACTCC. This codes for CASRRGQGSYEQYS.

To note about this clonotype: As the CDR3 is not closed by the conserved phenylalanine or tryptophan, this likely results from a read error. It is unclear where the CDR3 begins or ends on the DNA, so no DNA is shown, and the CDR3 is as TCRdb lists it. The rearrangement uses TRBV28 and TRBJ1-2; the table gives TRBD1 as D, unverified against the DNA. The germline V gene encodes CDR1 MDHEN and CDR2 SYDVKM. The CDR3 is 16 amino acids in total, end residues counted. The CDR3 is CASSFGTRVVIYGYTL.

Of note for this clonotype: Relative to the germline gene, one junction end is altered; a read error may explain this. The CDR3 DNA is TGCGCCAGGGACCGAGAGGACATACACAGATACGCAGTATTT. This encodes CARDREDIHRYAVF. This chain connects TRBV5-1 to TRBJ2-3, with D possibly being TRBD1 (5 bases). Germline values: CDR1 SGHRS, CDR2 YFSETQ. The CDR3 is 14 amino acids.

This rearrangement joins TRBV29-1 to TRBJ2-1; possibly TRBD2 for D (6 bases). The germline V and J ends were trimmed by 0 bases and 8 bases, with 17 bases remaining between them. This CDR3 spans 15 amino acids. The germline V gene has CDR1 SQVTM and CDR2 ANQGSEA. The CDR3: CSVEESTRFIDEQFF. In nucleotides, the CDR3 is TGCAGCGTTGAAGAGTCGACTAGGTTCATCGATGAGCAGTTCTTC.